This T cell receptor beta chain was identified during a study of technical replicates of blood from a few donors. Clones were sequenced by immunoSEQ multiplex PCR, and TCRdb holds only the in-frame ones, with some missing. In the table there are around 100,000 clones, 96% of which are singletons. Germline assignment: CDR1 MNHEY and CDR2 SMNVEV (reference sequence). The CDR3 is 16 residues long. V was clipped by 5 bases and J by 0 bases; unmatched bases: 7. This TCR came from a human donor in good health. Sequencing was performed on T cells isolated from PBMCs. The chain employs TRBV27 and TRBJ2-1, with TRBD2 identical over 7 bases. CDR3 DNA: TGTGCCAGCAGTCCCCTCGGGGGGTACTCCTACAATGAGCAGTTCTTC. It codes for CASSPLGGYSYNEQFF.